Below, 21 T cell receptor beta chains from the same sample are listed, as sequenced in a study of STAT5B mutations in CD4+ large granular lymphocyte leukemia (dated by TCRdb to about 2022). Library construction relied on the immunoSEQ multiplex PCR assay. The table comes from immuneACCESS by way of TCRdb, which keeps in-frame sequences with V and J called. Part of the clones is missing from these tables; in studies checked, under half for an unresolved V gene and the rest for unknown reasons. Recorded for this sample are fewer than 35,000 clones; 71% of them occurred a single time. The ten largest clones take up 0.4% to 0.5% of the sample. Sample: CD4+ T cells from blood buffy coats. The receptors derive from a human donor in good health.

The chain combines TRBV19 with TRBJ2-7; D uncertain. V lost 3 bases to trimming and J lost 2 bases, with 14 bases between them. The germline CDR1 and CDR2 sequences are LNHDA and SQIVND (reference sequence). The CDR3 sequence is 15 residues long. CDR3 residues: CASSMRTTGAYEQYF. CDR3 nucleotides: TGTGCCAGTAGTATGAGAACAACTGGGGCCTACGAGCAGTACTTC.

The chain links TRBV28 to TRBJ2-7, with 8 bases that match TRBD2. V lost 5 bases, J lost 6 bases, and 9 bases stayed unmatched. This CDR3 comprises 14 residues. The germline gives CDR1 MDHEN, CDR2 SYDVKM. In nucleotides, the CDR3 is TGTGCCAGCAGTCCCGGGACTAGAGTCGGCGAGCAGTACTTC. Translation gives CASSPGTRVGEQYF.

A single count supports this clone. V and J are TRBV7-3 and TRBJ1-2; D gene unclear. Germline CDR1 and CDR2: SGHTA and FQGTGA. The V end was cut by 5 bases, the J end by 6 bases, with 13 bases between. This CDR3 comprises 13 residues. The CDR3 DNA follows: TGTGCCAGCAGCCCCCGTCCAGGCGATGGCTACACCTTC. It specifies CASSPRPGDGYTF.

This rearrangement joins TRBV4-1 to TRBJ2-3; maybe TRBD1 (5 bases). The CDR3 length is 13 residues. Looked up from germline, CDR1 is MGHRA and CDR2 is YSYEKL. Trimming took 1 base from V and 14 from J, leaving 16 bases between them. The CDR3 DNA reads as TGCGCCAGCAGCCAAGTATTAGGGGCAGGCCCGTATTTT. It codes for CASSQVLGAGPYF.

The chain recombines TRBV7-9 with TRBJ2-3; TRBD1 matches 10 bases. The CDR3 length is 14 residues. Germline values: CDR1 SEHNR, CDR2 FQNEAQ (reference sequence). Trimming cost V 5 bases and J 5 bases; bases outside gene matches: 4. The CDR3 coding sequence is TGTGCCAGCAGCCCAAGGGACAGGGGAGATACGCAGTATTTT. Protein: CASSPRDRGDTQYF.

This rearrangement joins TRBV7-2 to TRBJ1-5; D gene ambiguous. This CDR3 has 15 amino acids. V was clipped by 1 base and J by 4 bases, with 11 bases between them. The germline V gene has CDR1 SGHTA and CDR2 FQGNSA. CDR3 loop: CASSLVTGVNQPQHF. The CDR3, as DNA: TGTGCCAGCAGCTTAGTGACCGGGGTAAATCAGCCCCAGCATTTT.

On this clone itself: A junction end diverges from the germline sequence, so it may reflect a read error. Other nucleotide sequences from this sample produce the same CDR3. V gene TRBV7-2 combines with J gene TRBJ1-1; D gene uncertain. Germline V CDR1 and CDR2: SGHTA, FQGNSA. The CDR3 has 16 amino acids. As DNA, the CDR3 is TGTGCCAGCAGCTTAGTGGCAGGTGCTGGGAACACTGAAGCCTTCTTT. The encoded protein is CASSLVAGAGNTEAFF. The variable domain in full, completed from reference TRBV7-2 and TRBJ1-1, reads GAGVSQSPSNKVTEKGKDVELRCDPISGHTALYWYRQSLGQGLEFLIYFQGNSAPDKSGLPSDRFSAERTGGSVSTLTIQRTQQEDSAVYLCASSLVAGAGNTEAFFGQGTRLTVV.

This clone was counted a few times. The chain recombines TRBV6-1 with TRBJ1-1; TRBD1 agrees at 7 bases. This CDR3 contains 14 residues. In germline, CDR1 is MNHNS, CDR2 SASEGT. Germline trimming cut 5 bases from V and 5 bases from J; bases unmatched to any gene: 8. CDR3 sequence (DNA): TGTGCCAGCAGTCCACCACAGGGGTGGACTGAAGCTTTCTTT. Its protein is CASSPPQGWTEAFF.

The chain recombines TRBV6-6 with TRBJ2-1; D gene unclear. Between the trimmed V and J ends, which lost 4 bases and 10 bases, there was a span of 11 bases. The CDR3 sequence is 12 residues long. The V gene's germline CDR1 is MNHNY and CDR2 SVGAGI (reference sequence). CDR3 bases: TGTGCCAGCAGTTTAATAACTACCGAGCAGTTCTTC. It encodes CASSLITTEQFF.

The chain uses TRBV5-4 and TRBJ1-2, with 7 bases aligning to TRBD1. Looked up from germline, CDR1 is SGHNT and CDR2 is YYREEE (reference sequence). V shed 1 base and J 3 bases; nucleotides not matched to a gene: 6. The CDR3 covers 15 residues. The chain's CDR3 is CASSLKGGAYYGYTF. The CDR3 DNA follows: TGTGCCAGCAGCTTGAAAGGGGGCGCCTACTATGGCTACACCTTC. The complete variable domain, with remaining parts taken from reference TRBV5-4 and TRBJ1-2, reads ETGVTQSPTHLIKTRGQQVTLRCSSQSGHNTVSWYQQALGQGPQFIFQYYREEENGRGNFPPRFSGLQFPNYSSELNVNALELDDSALYLCASSLKGGAYYGYTFGSGTRLTVV.

This clone was seen more than once but under ten times. The chain combines TRBV5-6 with TRBJ1-1, with no clear D. CDR1 SGHDT and CDR2 YYEEEE come from the germline V gene. The CDR3 consists of 17 residues. V lost 1 base and J lost 4, with 20 bases in between. CDR3 DNA: TGTGCCAGCAGCTTGATTGGGCCCCAACGGATTCTCACTGAAGCTTTCTTT. Its protein is CASSLIGPQRILTEAFF. Full variable domain (outside the CDR3, taken from reference TRBV5-6 and TRBJ1-1): DAGVTQSPTHLIKTRGQQVTLRCSPKSGHDTVSWYQQALGQGPQFIFQYYEEEERQRGNFPDRFSGHQFPNYSSELNVNALLLGDSALYLCASSLIGPQRILTEAFFGQGTRLTVV.

This chain uses TRBV7-2 with TRBJ2-1; 7 bases agree with TRBD1. V was clipped by 1 base and J by 4 bases; unmatched bases: 4. The CDR3 is 15 residues long. CDR1 is SGHTA, CDR2 FQGNSA, per germline. CDR3 in DNA: TGTGCCAGCAGCTTAGAGACAGGGTCGTACAATGAGCAGTTCTTC. Residues: CASSLETGSYNEQFF.

This CDR3 is CASSLLRLAGSTDTQYF. In DNA, the CDR3 is TGTGCCAGCAGCTTACTTCGACTAGCGGGGAGCACAGATACGCAGTATTTT. The chain joins TRBV7-9 to TRBJ2-3; TRBD2 agrees at 11 bases. This CDR3 is 17 amino acids long. Germline CDR1 SEHNR, CDR2 FQNEAQ (reference sequence). The junction had 4 bases not matched to a gene; V was cut back by 2 bases and J by 0 bases.

The chain couples TRBV27 to TRBJ2-2; possible D gene TRBD2, 6 bases. The V end was cut by 5 bases, the J end by 1 base, with 14 bases between. The CDR3 extends over 16 amino acids. The germline V gene encodes CDR1 MNHEY and CDR2 SMNVEV (reference sequence). CDR3 region: CASSLPEGLNTGELFF. CDR3 coding DNA: TGTGCCAGCAGTCTCCCGGAGGGACTGAACACCGGGGAGCTGTTTTTT.

This sequence joins TRBV25-1 and TRBJ1-5; TRBD1 aligns across 9 bases. This CDR3 spans 14 amino acids. Germline loops: CDR1 MGHDK, CDR2 SYGVNS. V shed 4 bases and J 5 bases; nucleotides not matched to a gene: 3. The CDR3 DNA reads TGTGCCAGCAGTGGGACAGGGGTGCATCAGCCCCAGCATTTT. It translates to CASSGTGVHQPQHF.

The V and J genes are TRBV6-1 and TRBJ1-2; D not certain. Germline V lookup: CDR1 MNHNS, CDR2 SASEGT. V dropped 3 bases and J dropped 4 bases, with 12 bases sitting between them. The CDR3 contains 14 residues. The CDR3 is CASSEPTQAYGYTF. The CDR3 DNA reads as TGTGCCAGCAGTGAGCCCACCCAGGCCTATGGCTACACCTTC.

The chain links TRBV30 to TRBJ1-3; D is undetermined. The CDR3 spans 14 residues. V was pared by 0 bases and J by 1 base, with 7 bases between. CDR1 and CDR2 from the germline V gene are GTSNPN and SVGIG (reference sequence). CDR3: CAWSVPGSGNTIYF. CDR3 in DNA: TGTGCCTGGAGTGTACCCGGTTCTGGAAACACCATATATTTT.

This chain uses TRBV6-5 with TRBJ2-7, with 9 bases lining up with TRBD2. The CDR3 has 14 residues. J gave up 6 bases and V 2 bases, and 5 bases lay outside the gene matches. Germline CDR1 is MNHEY and CDR2 is SVGAGI. CDR3 protein: CASSYGGGAFEQYF. The CDR3 nucleotides read TGTGCCAGCAGTTACGGCGGGGGGGCATTCGAGCAGTACTTC.

V usage is TRBV5-6 and J usage is TRBJ2-7; possible D gene TRBD1, 5 bases. V lost 2 bases to trimming and J lost 5 bases, with 11 bases between them. This CDR3 has 13 residues. CDR1 is SGHDT and CDR2 is YYEEEE in the germline V gene. In nucleotides, the CDR3 is TGTGCCAGCAGCTTCGCAGGGTCCCACGAGCAGTACTTC. Translation gives CASSFAGSHEQYF.

This chain connects TRBV5-4 to TRBJ1-2; D not resolved. V lost 4 bases, J lost 8 bases, and 15 bases lay in between. In germline, CDR1 is SGHNT, CDR2 YYREEE (reference sequence). The CDR3 spans 13 residues. The CDR3: CASSPGGRGGYTF. CDR3 in DNA: TGTGCCAGCAGCCCTGGAGGCCGAGGCGGCTACACCTTC.

The chain has TRBV5-1 and TRBJ2-5; tentatively, D is TRBD2 (5 bases). Germline V gene lookup returns CDR1 SGHRS and CDR2 YFSETQ. The ends were cut back, 4 bases at V and 2 bases at J, with 15 bases in the middle. The CDR3 totals 15 residues. The CDR3 is CASSRRGTIQETQYF. The CDR3 DNA is TGCGCCAGCAGCCGCCGGGGAACTATTCAAGAGACCCAGTACTTC.